A single sample gave rise to the 15 T cell receptor beta chains below, sequenced in a study of shared clonotypes between healthy human individuals. Only in-frame clones appear in the TCRdb table, and some are missing; sequencing was by immunoSEQ multiplex PCR. The table has approximately 2.1 million clones, approximately 93% seen once. Sequencing used naive CD4+ T cells from PBMCs. The subset denotes: CD45RA+ positively selected. The source is a man aged 18-30 years in good health. Some clones in this sample may be carry-over from other donors' samples.

This clone has a single count. The rearrangement joins TRBV5-1 to TRBJ2-1; tentatively, D is TRBD2 (6 bases). Between the trimmed V and J ends, which lost 4 bases and 4 bases, there was a span of 12 bases. Germline assignment: CDR1 SGHRS and CDR2 YFSETQ. The CDR3 runs 14 residues. CDR3 sequence: CASSGGTPYNEQFF. In nucleotides, the CDR3 is TGCGCCAGCAGCGGGGGGACTCCTTACAATGAGCAGTTCTTC.

This clone was detected only once. This chain uses TRBV30 with TRBJ2-2, with a possible D match to TRBD2 (7 bases). Germline V gene lookup returns CDR1 GTSNPN and CDR2 SVGIG (reference sequence). Trimming cost V 3 bases and J 7 bases, with 15 bases left between them. CDR3 length: 14 residues. CDR3 loop: CAWSSRGAVGELFF. The CDR3, as DNA: TGTGCCTGGAGCTCCCGGGGGGCGGTCGGGGAGCTGTTTTTT.

V and J are TRBV5-1 and TRBJ1-5; no reliable D call. The CDR3 sequence is 14 residues long. V was trimmed by 0 bases and J by 9 bases, leaving 13 bases between them. Germline V lookup: CDR1 SGHRS, CDR2 YFSETQ. CDR3 DNA: TGCGCCAGCAGCTTGGTGGCAGGTGAAGGGCCCCAGCATTTT. It specifies CASSLVAGEGPQHF.

This chain joins TRBV4-3 and TRBJ2-4; D possibly corresponds to TRBD1 (5 bases). The germline V and J ends were trimmed by 0 bases and 0 bases, with 24 bases remaining between them. The germline CDR1 and CDR2 sequences are LGHNA and YSLEER. The CDR3 has 21 residues. CDR3 amino acids: CASSQEMVQVDQPLAKNIQYF. DNA for the CDR3: TGCGCCAGCAGCCAAGAAATGGTACAGGTGGACCAACCTCTAGCCAAAAACATTCAGTACTTC.

V is TRBV20-1 and J is TRBJ1-5, with unresolved D. CDR3 length: 10 residues. The germline V and J ends were trimmed by 4 bases and 9 bases, with 7 bases remaining between them. CDR1 and CDR2 (germline): DFQATT, SNEGSKA (reference sequence). The CDR3 region is CSATSPPQHF. In nucleotides, the CDR3 is TGCAGTGCTACCTCTCCGCCCCAGCATTTT.

The chain has TRBV4-3 and TRBJ1-1; maybe TRBD1 (5 bases). There are 16 residues in the CDR3. Germline V gene lookup returns CDR1 LGHNA and CDR2 YSLEER. Trimming removed 1 base from V and 3 bases from J, with 15 bases in between. Here the CDR3 reads CASSQVGRQGDTEAFF. DNA of the CDR3: TGCGCCAGCAGCCAAGTAGGTCGGCAGGGAGACACTGAAGCTTTCTTT.

The chain uses TRBV7-3 and TRBJ2-2, with unresolved D. Trimming took 5 bases from V and 7 from J, leaving 8 bases between them. This CDR3 comprises 12 residues. CDR1 and CDR2 from the germline V gene are SGHTA and FQGTGA. CDR3 loop: CASSRYGGELFF. The CDR3 nucleotides read TGTGCCAGCAGCCGGTATGGCGGGGAGCTGTTTTTT.

V is TRBV5-1 and J is TRBJ1-5; 8 nucleotides match TRBD1. Germline-derived CDR1 and CDR2 are SGHRS and YFSETQ. The CDR3 loop spans 14 amino acids. The ends lost 0 bases at V and 7 bases at J; junction bases unmatched: 3. In DNA, the CDR3 is TGCGCCAGCAGCTTGGTGACAGGGGAACAGCCCCAGCATTTT. This gives the protein CASSLVTGEQPQHF.

This clone appeared once. V usage is TRBV11-3 and J usage is TRBJ2-1; TRBD1 might be the D (6 bases). V lost 2 bases and J 5 bases, leaving 10 bases between the germline ends. The CDR3 extends over 14 amino acids. CDR1 SGHNT and CDR2 YENEEA come from the germline V gene. The CDR3: CASSLYGQNNEQFF. CDR3 nucleotides: TGTGCCAGCAGCTTATACGGACAGAACAATGAGCAGTTCTTC.

This chain links TRBV5-1 with TRBJ2-1; 11 nucleotides agree with TRBD2. The CDR3 is 16 residues long. V shed 4 bases, J shed 0 bases, and the junction held 3 bases outside the gene matches. CDR1 is SGHRS and CDR2 is YFSETQ in the germline V gene. CDR3 in amino acids: CASSRGLADSYNEQFF. As DNA, the CDR3 is TGCGCCAGCAGCCGGGGACTAGCGGACTCCTACAATGAGCAGTTCTTC. Based on the CDR3 plus reference TRBV5-1 and TRBJ2-1, the full variable domain is KAGVTQTPRYLIKTRGQQVTLSCSPISGHRSVSWYQQTPGQGLQFLFEYFSETQRNKGNFPGRFSGRQFSNSRSEMNVSTLELGDSALYLCASSRGLADSYNEQFFGPGTRLTVL.

The chain links TRBV5-1 to TRBJ2-7, with TRBD1 matching over 9 bases. Germline lookup yields CDR1 SGHRS and CDR2 YFSETQ. The CDR3 is made up of 16 amino acids. V was pared by 5 bases and J by 5 bases, with 14 bases of the junction left unmatched. As DNA, the CDR3 is TGCGCCAGCAGTCAGTTAATTGGGACAGGGCTCAACGAGCAGTACTTC. Protein sequence: CASSQLIGTGLNEQYF.

This chain links TRBV6-5 with TRBJ1-2; D unclear. V was clipped by 6 bases and J by 5 bases, with 13 bases between them. Germline lookup yields CDR1 MNHEY and CDR2 SVGAGI. The CDR3 sequence is 13 residues long. The CDR3 DNA reads TGTGCCAGCAGGGACGGGGTACTTTATGGCTACACCTTC. Protein product: CASRDGVLYGYTF.

This chain uses TRBV5-6 with TRBJ2-7; D is possibly TRBD1 (5 bases). Germline CDR1 and CDR2: SGHDT and YYEEEE. The CDR3 is 13 residues long. The V gene lost 0 bases and the J gene lost 4 bases, with 8 bases spanning the gap. This chain's CDR3 is CASSLGQHYEQYF. The CDR3 nucleotides are TGTGCCAGCAGCTTGGGACAGCATTACGAGCAGTACTTC.

The chain has TRBV6-1 and TRBJ2-7, with 10 bases lining up with TRBD1. This CDR3 is built from 15 residues. J gave up 5 bases and V 6 bases, and 10 bases lay outside the gene matches. The germline V gene has CDR1 MNHNS and CDR2 SASEGT. The CDR3 nucleotides are TGTGCCAGCAGACGACGACAGGGGGCTGTAGACGAGCAGTACTTC. Encoded protein: CASRRRQGAVDEQYF.

The chain couples TRBV5-1 to TRBJ2-2, with 8 bases that match TRBD1. V lost 4 bases and J lost 3; bases outside the gene matches: 8. Germline values: CDR1 SGHRS, CDR2 YFSETQ. This CDR3 is 16 amino acids long. CDR3 coding DNA: TGCGCCAGCAGCAGAAATCAGGGGGCCGACACCGGGGAGCTGTTTTTT. Its translation: CASSRNQGADTGELFF. Drawing the rest from reference TRBV5-1 and TRBJ2-2, the complete variable domain is KAGVTQTPRYLIKTRGQQVTLSCSPISGHRSVSWYQQTPGQGLQFLFEYFSETQRNKGNFPGRFSGRQFSNSRSEMNVSTLELGDSALYLCASSRNQGADTGELFFGEGSRLTVL.